Below are 5 T cell receptor beta chains sequenced from a single sample in a study of OX40 agonist ivuxolimab in advanced cancers. Assay used: immunoSEQ multiplex PCR; TCRdb lists only in-frame clones, some missing. The profile covers tens of thousands of clones, with 70% to 90% appearing a single time and 3.9% taken by the ten largest. This specimen consisted of CD4+ or CD8+ T cells sorted from blood, obtained in a trial of the OX40 agonist ivuxolimab. The receptors were sampled from an adult with an advanced solid tumor such as melanoma, head and neck, liver or kidney cancer.

The chain is built from TRBV11-2 and TRBJ1-1; possibly TRBD1 for D (5 bases). V lost 6 bases to trimming and J lost 1 base, with 9 bases between them. This CDR3 contains 13 residues. Germline CDR1 SGHAT, CDR2 FQNNGV. In DNA form, the CDR3 reads TGTGCCAGCAGGGTAGGGGAGAACACTGAAGCTTTCTTT. It encodes CASRVGENTEAFF.

This clone was detected only a few times. The chain employs TRBV18 and TRBJ1-2; D unresolved. V lost 2 bases and J 7 bases, leaving 11 bases between the germline ends. In germline, CDR1 is KGHSH, CDR2 LQKENI. The CDR3 totals 13 residues. The CDR3 protein is CASSPTEVSGYTF. CDR3 DNA sequence: TGTGCCAGCTCACCAACGGAGGTGAGTGGCTACACCTTC.

This chain uses TRBV6-5 with TRBJ2-7; no firm D call. The germline V gene has CDR1 MNHEY and CDR2 SVGAGI. Trimming took off 2 bases at V and 6 bases at J, with 5 bases between the two ends. There are 11 residues in the CDR3. The CDR3 loop is CASSYTGEQYF. The CDR3 coding sequence is TGTGCCAGCAGTTACACCGGCGAGCAGTACTTC.

This chain links TRBV7-2 with TRBJ1-1, with a weak D call TRBD1 (5 bases). The CDR3 has 12 residues. Germline assignment: CDR1 SGHTA and CDR2 FQGNSA. V was shortened by 4 bases and J by 10 bases, with 13 bases between the two germline ends. The CDR3 reads CASSSGAVRAFF. CDR3 DNA sequence: TGTGCCAGCAGCTCTGGGGCGGTGAGAGCTTTCTTT.

The chain links TRBV4-1 to TRBJ1-1; TRBD1 might be the D (5 bases). This CDR3 spans 14 amino acids. Germline V gene lookup returns CDR1 MGHRA and CDR2 YSYEKL. V was pared by 5 bases and J by 1 base, with 11 bases between. The CDR3 bases are TGCGCCAGCAGCGGCAGGACACAGAACACTGAAGCTTTCTTT. It encodes CASSGRTQNTEAFF.